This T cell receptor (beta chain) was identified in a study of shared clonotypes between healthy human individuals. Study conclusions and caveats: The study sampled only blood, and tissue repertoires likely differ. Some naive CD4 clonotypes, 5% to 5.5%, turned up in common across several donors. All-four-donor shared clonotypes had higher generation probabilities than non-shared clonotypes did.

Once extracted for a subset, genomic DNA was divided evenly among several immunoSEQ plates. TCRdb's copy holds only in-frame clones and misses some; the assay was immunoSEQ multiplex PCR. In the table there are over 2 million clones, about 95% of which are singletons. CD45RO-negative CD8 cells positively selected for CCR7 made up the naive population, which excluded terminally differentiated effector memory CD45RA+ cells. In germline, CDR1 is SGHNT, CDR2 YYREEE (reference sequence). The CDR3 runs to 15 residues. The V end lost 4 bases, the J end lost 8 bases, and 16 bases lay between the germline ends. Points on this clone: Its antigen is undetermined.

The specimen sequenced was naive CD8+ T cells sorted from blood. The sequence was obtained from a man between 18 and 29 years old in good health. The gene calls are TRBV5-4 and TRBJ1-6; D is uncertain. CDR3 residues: CASSQIDTGDSPLHF. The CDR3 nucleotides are TGTGCCAGCAGCCAAATTGACACCGGGGATTCACCCCTCCACTTT.